The clone carrying this TCR beta chain was seen repeatedly, ten times or more. The CDR3 sequence is 11 residues long. In germline, CDR1 is DFQATT, CDR2 SNEGSKA (reference sequence). The germline V and J ends were trimmed by 5 bases and 7 bases, with 12 bases remaining between them. These data belong to a study of blood T cells in healthy people across ages. A sample-barcoded 5' primer and a J-beta primer mix were used in a second PCR of about 6 to 11 cycles. Using its own MiXCR run on the 5' RACE reads, TCRdb lists one record per CDR3 protein. The table shows 1.5 million to 2 million distinct CDR3 sequences, with roughly 27% occurring only once.

Sequenced material: blood. The sequence came from a woman aged 25 to 39 in good health. This rearrangement joins TRBV20-1 to TRBJ2-7, with D possibly being TRBD1 (5 bases). In DNA, the CDR3 is TGCAGTGCTGCTCAGGGCGATGAGCAGTACTTC. Its protein is CSAAQGDEQYF.